The rows below give T cell receptor beta chains drawn from one sample of a study of blood T cell repertoires in COVID-19. Produced via immunoSEQ multiplex PCR; TCRdb's table is partial and in-frame only. Among 240,000 or so clones, about four fifths were seen once, and the ten largest hold 7.5%. Sequencing input: peripheral blood. The receptors originated from a woman older than 75 with COVID-19, enrolled during active disease. CDR3s include the opening cysteine and the closing phenylalanine or tryptophan. The order of the fields is V gene, J gene, D gene, clone size, CDR3 DNA, CDR3 protein. D genes are given only for firm matches. Part of the rows lack a size; the others show once, few, many or a class for expanded clones.

>TRBV11-2|TRBJ2-7|NA|NA
TGTGCCAGCAGGCGACAGGTAGGGGAGCAGTACTTC
CASRRQVGEQYF
>TRBV27|TRBJ2-1|TRBD2|NA
TGTGCCAGCAGTGGTAGCGGGAGAAGAAATGAGCAGTTCTTC
CASSGSGRRNEQFF
>TRBV5-1|TRBJ2-3|TRBD2|NA
TGCGCCAGCAGCTTCGGGGCGGGAGATTCGGCGCAGTATTTT
CASSFGAGDSAQYF
>TRBV6-1|TRBJ2-1|NA|NA
TGTGCCAGCAGTGAAGCGGGGGCAGGTCGCAATGAGCAGTTCTTC
CASSEAGAGRNEQFF
>TRBV14|TRBJ2-5|TRBD1|NA
TGTGCCAGCAGCCCGCACAGGGGGCGCATAGAGACCCAGTACTTC
CASSPHRGRIETQYF
>TRBV27|TRBJ2-3|NA|NA
TGTGCCAGCAGTCCACCCCAGGGGAGCACAGATACGCAGTATTTT
CASSPPQGSTDTQYF
>TRBV4-2|TRBJ2-1|NA|few
TGTGCCAGCAGCCAAGCAAGTCGTGGGAGGGGGGTCTACAATGAGCAGTTCTTC
CASSQASRGRGVYNEQFF
>TRBV29-1|TRBJ2-1|TRBD1|NA
TGCAGCGTTGAAAGGGACAGGGGGGATGAGCAGTTCTTC
CSVERDRGDEQFF
>TRBV6-5|TRBJ1-1|NA|NA
TGTGCCAGCAGTTACTCCCGAGCTCCCTTGAACACTGAAGCTTTCTTT
CASSYSRAPLNTEAFF
>TRBV29-1|TRBJ1-5|NA|NA
TGCAGCGTTGGTCCGGGGTCGGGACAGCCCCAGCATTTT
CSVGPGSGQPQHF
>TRBV4-1|TRBJ2-2|NA|NA
TGCGCCAGCAGCCACGCAAGCGTCGGCACCGGGGAGCTGTTTTTT
CASSHASVGTGELFF
>TRBV18|TRBJ1-1|NA|NA
TGTGCCAGCTCACCCACCCCACAGGGTCGTGCTGAAGCTTTCTTT
CASSPTPQGRAEAFF
>TRBV18|TRBJ2-3|NA|NA
TGTGCCAGCTCACCGCGGCAGACCCCAGATACGCAGTATTTT
CASSPRQTPDTQYF
>TRBV6-5|TRBJ2-7|TRBD1|NA
TGTGCCAGCAGGTCGACAGGGGGCCGGTACGAGCAGTACTTC
CASRSTGGRYEQYF
>TRBV29-1|TRBJ1-1|NA|NA
TGCAGCGTTGGACGGGTTATGAACACTGAAGCTTTCTTT
CSVGRVMNTEAFF
>TRBV5-1|TRBJ2-7|TRBD1|few
TGCGCCAGCAGCCCGGAGGGGGTAGGACAGGGGAACTACGAGCAGTACTTC
CASSPEGVGQGNYEQYF
>TRBV28|TRBJ2-1|TRBD2|NA
TGTGCCAGCAGTGCGCCGCGGCAGGGTGGAAGCGGGAGGGCCCTCCTACGGTTCTTC
CASSAPRQGGSGRALLRFF
>TRBV19|TRBJ2-3|TRBD2|once
TGTGCCAGTACCCAACTAGCGGGAGGCCGGCCAGATACGCAGTATTTT
CASTQLAGGRPDTQYF
>TRBV3-1/TRBV3-2|TRBJ2-5|TRBD2|NA
TGTGCCAGCAGCCAACGGACTAGCGGGACTGGGCAAGAGACCCAGTACTTC
CASSQRTSGTGQETQYF
>TRBV5-4|TRBJ1-3|TRBD1|NA
TGTGCCAGCAGCTTGGCAGGGGGCGGAAACACCATATATTTT
CASSLAGGGNTIYF
>TRBV6-5|TRBJ1-2|TRBD1|NA
TGTGCCAGCAGGACAGGGGGCCGGGGTGGCTACACCTTC
CASRTGGRGGYTF
>TRBV7-8|TRBJ2-5|NA|NA
TGTGCCAGCAGCTTAGCCCCTGCGGCTCTAACCCAGTACTTC
CASSLAPAALTQYF
>TRBV30|TRBJ2-3|NA|NA
TGTGCCTGGAAAAAATCTGGGGCGGATACGCAGTATTTT
CAWKKSGADTQYF
>TRBV7-8|TRBJ2-1|NA|once
TGTGCCAGTCGTAGAGGGGGGGGATACAATGAGCAGTTCTTC
CASRRGGGYNEQFF
>TRBV5-1|TRBJ2-7|NA|NA
TGCGCCAGCAGCTTGGCAGGCGTTTATTCCTACGAGCAGTACTTC
CASSLAGVYSYEQYF
>TRBV5-4|TRBJ2-7|NA|NA
TGTGCCAGCAGCACGGCTAGATTACGGCCGGAGCAGTACTTC
CASSTARLRPEQYF
>TRBV18|TRBJ1-1|NA|few
TGTGCCAGCTCACCACTAAGGAGCACTGAAGCTTTCTTT
CASSPLRSTEAFF
>TRBV5-1|TRBJ2-7|TRBD2|NA
TGCGCCAGCAGCTTGGACGGGAGGTCGAGCTCCTACGAGCAGTACTTC
CASSLDGRSSSYEQYF
>TRBV7-2|TRBJ2-1|TRBD2|NA
TGTGCCAGCAGCTTAGCAGCGGGGGGGAATTACAATGAGCAGTTCTTC
CASSLAAGGNYNEQFF
>TRBV18|TRBJ2-1|TRBD2|NA
TGTGCCAGCTCTAAAAACGGAGCGGGAGCCTACAATGAGCAGTTCTTC
CASSKNGAGAYNEQFF
>TRBV6-6|TRBJ1-5|TRBD1|NA
TGTGCCAGCAGTGGGGGACAGGGCAATCAGCCCCAGCATTTT
CASSGGQGNQPQHF
>TRBV2|TRBJ2-5|NA|NA
TGTGCCAGCAGTGACGGGGCAGGGAGGGAGACCCAGTACTTC
CASSDGAGRETQYF
>TRBV5-1|TRBJ2-3|NA|NA
TGCGCCAGCAGCCCCGACCCTATCGGAGGGGCAGATACGCAGTATTTT
CASSPDPIGGADTQYF
>TRBV6-6|TRBJ2-5|TRBD1|NA
TGTGCCAGCGACCGGGGACAGGGAGAGACCCAGTACTTC
CASDRGQGETQYF
>TRBV19|TRBJ1-1|NA|few
TGTGCCAGTAAACGACAGAGCTTAGAGTTGAACACTGAAGCTTTCTTT
CASKRQSLELNTEAFF
>TRBV5-1|TRBJ1-5|NA|NA
TGCGCCAGCAGCTTTGACGGAGGCAATCAGCCCCAGCATTTT
CASSFDGGNQPQHF
>TRBV2|TRBJ1-1|NA|NA
TGTGCCAGCAGCGTCCAGGGGATCAACACTGAAGCTTTCTTT
CASSVQGINTEAFF
>TRBV10-1|TRBJ1-2|NA|NA
TGCGCCAGCAGTGAGGGGGGGAGGGGCTATGGCTACACCTTC
CASSEGGRGYGYTF
>TRBV5-1|TRBJ1-1|NA|few
TGCGCCAGCAGCTTGGGGACAATGAGACCTTCCCAAGCTTTCTTT
CASSLGTMRPSQAFF
>TRBV6-2/TRBV6-3|TRBJ2-1|TRBD2|NA
TGTGCCAGCAGTTACGTCGATCTAGCGGGTTCCAATGAGCAGTTCTTC
CASSYVDLAGSNEQFF
>TRBV30|TRBJ2-1|TRBD1|few
TGTGCCTTCAGGGGGCTAGAGGAGCAGTTCTTC
CAFRGLEEQFF
>TRBV19|TRBJ2-1|TRBD2|NA
TGTGCCAGTAGTATAGGACTAGCGGGCAGATACAATGAGCAGTTCTTC
CASSIGLAGRYNEQFF
>TRBV7-8|TRBJ2-7|NA|NA
TGTGCCAGCAGCCCAAACACAGGGTACGAGCAGTACTTC
CASSPNTGYEQYF
>TRBV27|TRBJ2-1|NA|NA
TGTGCCAGCTCGCGGGCGAACTCCTACAATGAGCAGTTCTTC
CASSRANSYNEQFF
>TRBV15|TRBJ2-7|NA|NA
TGTGCCACCAGCAGAGGGTTTGGAGAGAAAGAGCAGTACTTC
CATSRGFGEKEQYF
>TRBV28|TRBJ1-4|NA|NA
TGTGCCAGCTTCCCGACACCCTTGGCGGGTGAAAAACTGTTTTTT
CASFPTPLAGEKLFF
>TRBV19|TRBJ2-6|NA|NA
TGTGCCAGCCGGACAGATGAAGCCTCTGGGGCCAACGTCCTGACTTTC
CASRTDEASGANVLTF
>TRBV5-4|TRBJ2-1|TRBD1|NA
TGTGCCAGCAGCAGAGACAGGGGCTCCTACAATGAGCAGTTCTTC
CASSRDRGSYNEQFF